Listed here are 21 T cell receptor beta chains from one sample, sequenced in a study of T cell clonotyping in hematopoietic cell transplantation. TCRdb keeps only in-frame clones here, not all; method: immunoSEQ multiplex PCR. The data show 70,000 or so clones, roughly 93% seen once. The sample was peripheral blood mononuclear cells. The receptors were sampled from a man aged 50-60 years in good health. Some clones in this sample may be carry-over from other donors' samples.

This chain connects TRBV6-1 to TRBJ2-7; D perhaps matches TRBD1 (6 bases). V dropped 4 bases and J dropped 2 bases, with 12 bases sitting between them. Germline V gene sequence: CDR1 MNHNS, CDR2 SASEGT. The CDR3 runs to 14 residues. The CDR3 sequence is CASSGKDSPYEQYF. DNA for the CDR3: TGTGCCAGCAGTGGCAAGGACAGCCCCTACGAGCAGTACTTC.

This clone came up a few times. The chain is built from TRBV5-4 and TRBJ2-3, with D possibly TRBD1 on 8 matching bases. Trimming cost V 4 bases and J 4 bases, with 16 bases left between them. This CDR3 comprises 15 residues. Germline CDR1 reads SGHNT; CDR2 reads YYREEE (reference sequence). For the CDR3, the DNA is TGTGCCAGCAGCGGGCGGACAGGGAGGGCAGATACGCAGTATTTT. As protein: CASSGRTGRADTQYF.

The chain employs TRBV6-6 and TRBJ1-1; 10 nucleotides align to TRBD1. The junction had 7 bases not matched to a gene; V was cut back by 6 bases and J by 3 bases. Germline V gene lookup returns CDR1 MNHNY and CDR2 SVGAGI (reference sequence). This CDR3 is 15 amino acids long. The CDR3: CASRGTGAGYTEAFF. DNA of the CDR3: TGTGCCAGCAGGGGGACAGGGGCGGGGTACACTGAAGCTTTCTTT.

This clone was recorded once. The CDR3 region has the DNA TGTGCCAGCAGCCCAGCTTGGCAGGAGAACACCGGGGAGCTGTTTTTT. Translating it yields CASSPAWQENTGELFF. The rearrangement links TRBV11-2 to TRBJ2-2; D remains unclear. Germline-derived CDR1 and CDR2 are SGHAT and FQNNGV. V lost 5 bases and J 1 base, leaving 14 bases between the germline ends. This CDR3 spans 16 amino acids.

The CDR3 bases are TGTGCCAGCTCCGGGACTCTCCACGAGCAGTACTTC. Its translation is CASSGTLHEQYF. V gene TRBV6-5 combines with J gene TRBJ2-7, with a tentative D call TRBD2 (6 bases). V was shortened by 8 bases and J by 5 bases, with 13 bases between the two germline ends. Germline lookup yields CDR1 MNHEY and CDR2 SVGAGI. This CDR3 spans 12 amino acids.

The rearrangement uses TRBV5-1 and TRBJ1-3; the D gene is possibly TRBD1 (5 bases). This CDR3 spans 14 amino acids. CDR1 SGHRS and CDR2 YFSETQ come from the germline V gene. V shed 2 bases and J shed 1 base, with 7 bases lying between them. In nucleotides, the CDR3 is TGCGCCAGCAGCTTAGGGGAGTCTGGAAACACCATATATTTT. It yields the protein CASSLGESGNTIYF.

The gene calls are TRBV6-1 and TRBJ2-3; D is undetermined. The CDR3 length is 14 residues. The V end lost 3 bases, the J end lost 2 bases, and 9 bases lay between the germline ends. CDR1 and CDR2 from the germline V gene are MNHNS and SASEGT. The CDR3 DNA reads TGTGCCAGCAGTGAGAATGCACACACAGATACGCAGTATTTT. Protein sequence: CASSENAHTDTQYF.

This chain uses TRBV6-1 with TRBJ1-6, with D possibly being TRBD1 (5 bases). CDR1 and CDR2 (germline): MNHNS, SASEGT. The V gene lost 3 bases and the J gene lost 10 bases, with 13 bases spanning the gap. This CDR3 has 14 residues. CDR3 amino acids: CASSDGQGGSPLHF. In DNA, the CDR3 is TGTGCCAGCAGTGATGGTCAGGGAGGATCACCCCTCCACTTT.

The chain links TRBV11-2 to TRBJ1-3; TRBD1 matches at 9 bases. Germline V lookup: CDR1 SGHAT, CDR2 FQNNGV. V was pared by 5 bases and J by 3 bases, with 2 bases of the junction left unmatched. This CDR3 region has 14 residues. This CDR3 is CASSKDRGGNTIYF. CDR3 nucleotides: TGTGCCAGCAGCAAGGACAGGGGTGGAAACACCATATATTTT.

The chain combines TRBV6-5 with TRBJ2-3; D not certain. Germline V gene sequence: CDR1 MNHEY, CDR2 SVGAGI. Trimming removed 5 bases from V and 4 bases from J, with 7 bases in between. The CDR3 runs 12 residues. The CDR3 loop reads CASSPNSDTQYF. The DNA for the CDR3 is TGTGCCAGCAGTCCCAACTCAGATACGCAGTATTTT.

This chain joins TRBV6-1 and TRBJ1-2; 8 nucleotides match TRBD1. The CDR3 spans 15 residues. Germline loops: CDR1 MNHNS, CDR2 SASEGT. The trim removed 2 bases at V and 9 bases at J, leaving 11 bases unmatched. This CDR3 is CASSERGQGLVSYTF. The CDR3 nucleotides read TGTGCCAGCAGTGAAAGAGGACAGGGATTGGTTAGCTACACCTTC.

CDR3 coding DNA: TGTGCCAGCAGTCCCCCGACGACTGGGGGGGTTAGCAATCAGCCCCAGCATTTT. Amino acid sequence: CASSPPTTGGVSNQPQHF. The chain combines TRBV28 with TRBJ1-5, with D perhaps TRBD1 (5 bases). The germline gives CDR1 MDHEN, CDR2 SYDVKM. V was clipped by 5 bases and J by 0 bases, with 20 bases between them. The CDR3 spans 18 residues.

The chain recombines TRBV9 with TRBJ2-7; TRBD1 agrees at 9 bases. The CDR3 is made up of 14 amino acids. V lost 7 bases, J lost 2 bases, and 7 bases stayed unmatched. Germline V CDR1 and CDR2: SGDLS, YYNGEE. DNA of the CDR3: TGTGCCAGCTCTACCGGGACAGGGACCTACGAGCAGTACTTC. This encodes CASSTGTGTYEQYF.

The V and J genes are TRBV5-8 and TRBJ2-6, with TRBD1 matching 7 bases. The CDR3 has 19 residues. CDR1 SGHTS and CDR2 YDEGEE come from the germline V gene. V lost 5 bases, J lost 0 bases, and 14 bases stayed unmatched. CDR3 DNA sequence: TGTGCCAGCAGTCGCGGATCGGGACAGAGTCTCTCTGGGGCCAACGTCCTGACTTTC. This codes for CASSRGSGQSLSGANVLTF.

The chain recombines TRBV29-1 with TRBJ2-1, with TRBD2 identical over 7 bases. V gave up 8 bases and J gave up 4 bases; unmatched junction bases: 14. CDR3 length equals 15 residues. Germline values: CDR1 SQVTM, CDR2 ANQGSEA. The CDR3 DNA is TGCAGCTCCATCGGCCTAGCGGCAAAATACAATGAGCAGTTCTTC. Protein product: CSSIGLAAKYNEQFF.

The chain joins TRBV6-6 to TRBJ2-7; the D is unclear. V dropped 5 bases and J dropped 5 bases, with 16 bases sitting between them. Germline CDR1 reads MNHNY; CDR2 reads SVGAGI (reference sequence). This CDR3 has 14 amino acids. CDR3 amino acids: CASSPALGLNEQYF. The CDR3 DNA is TGTGCCAGCAGTCCCGCCCTCGGTTTGAACGAGCAGTACTTC.

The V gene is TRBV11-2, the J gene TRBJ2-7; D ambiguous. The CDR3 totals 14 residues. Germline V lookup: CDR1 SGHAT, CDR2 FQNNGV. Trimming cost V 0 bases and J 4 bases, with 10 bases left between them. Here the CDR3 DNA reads TGTGCCAGCAGCTTAGACAGATTACTATACGAGCAGTACTTC. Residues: CASSLDRLLYEQYF.

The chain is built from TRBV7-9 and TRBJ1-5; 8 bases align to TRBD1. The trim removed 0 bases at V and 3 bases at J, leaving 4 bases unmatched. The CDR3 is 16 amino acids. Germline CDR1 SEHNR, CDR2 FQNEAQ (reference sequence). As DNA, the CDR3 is TGTGCCAGCAGCTTAGCCGGGACAGGAGACAATCAGCCCCAGCATTTT. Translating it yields CASSLAGTGDNQPQHF.

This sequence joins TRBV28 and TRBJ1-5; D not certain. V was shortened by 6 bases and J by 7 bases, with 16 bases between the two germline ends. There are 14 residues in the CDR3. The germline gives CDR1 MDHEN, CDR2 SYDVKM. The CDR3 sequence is CASSPQSGRQPQHF. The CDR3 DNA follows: TGTGCCAGCAGCCCCCAGTCAGGCCGACAGCCCCAGCATTTT.

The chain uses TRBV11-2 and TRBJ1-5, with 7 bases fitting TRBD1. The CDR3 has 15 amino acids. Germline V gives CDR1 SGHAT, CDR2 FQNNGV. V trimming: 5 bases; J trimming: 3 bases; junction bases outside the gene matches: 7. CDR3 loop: CASSPDRDLNQPQHF. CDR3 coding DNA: TGTGCCAGCAGCCCCGACAGGGACCTCAATCAGCCCCAGCATTTT.

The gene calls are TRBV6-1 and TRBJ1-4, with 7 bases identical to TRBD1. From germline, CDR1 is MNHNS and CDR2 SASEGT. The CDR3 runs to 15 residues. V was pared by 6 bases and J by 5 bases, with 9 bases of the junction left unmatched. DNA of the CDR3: TGTGCCAGCAGAGGGACAGCCGGGATGAATGAAAAACTGTTTTTT. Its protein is CASRGTAGMNEKLFF.